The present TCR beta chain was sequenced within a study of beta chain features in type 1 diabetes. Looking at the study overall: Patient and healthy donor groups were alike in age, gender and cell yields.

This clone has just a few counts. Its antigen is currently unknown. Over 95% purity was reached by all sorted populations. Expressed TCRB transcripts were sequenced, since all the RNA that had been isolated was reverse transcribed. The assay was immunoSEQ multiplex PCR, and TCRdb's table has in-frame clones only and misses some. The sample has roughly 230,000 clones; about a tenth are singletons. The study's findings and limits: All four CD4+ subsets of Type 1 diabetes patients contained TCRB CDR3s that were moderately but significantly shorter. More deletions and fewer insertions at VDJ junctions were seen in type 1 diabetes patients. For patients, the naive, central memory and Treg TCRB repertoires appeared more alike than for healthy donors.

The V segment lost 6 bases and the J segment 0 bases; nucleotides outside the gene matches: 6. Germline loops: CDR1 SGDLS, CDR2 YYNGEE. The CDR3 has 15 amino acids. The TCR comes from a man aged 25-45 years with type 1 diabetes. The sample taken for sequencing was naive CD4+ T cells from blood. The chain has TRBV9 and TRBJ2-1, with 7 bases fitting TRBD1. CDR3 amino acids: CASTPGGSSYNEQFF. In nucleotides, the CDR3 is TGTGCCAGCACCCCAGGGGGAAGCTCCTACAATGAGCAGTTCTTC.